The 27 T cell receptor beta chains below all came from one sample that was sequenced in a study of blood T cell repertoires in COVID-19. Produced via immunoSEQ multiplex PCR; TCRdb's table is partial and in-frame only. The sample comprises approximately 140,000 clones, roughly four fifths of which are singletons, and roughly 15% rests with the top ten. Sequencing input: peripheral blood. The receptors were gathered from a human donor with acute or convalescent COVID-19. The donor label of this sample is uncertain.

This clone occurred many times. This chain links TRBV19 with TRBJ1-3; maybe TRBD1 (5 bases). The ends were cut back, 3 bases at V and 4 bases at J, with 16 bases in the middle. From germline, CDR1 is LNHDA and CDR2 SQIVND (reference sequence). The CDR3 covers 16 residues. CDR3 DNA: TGTGCCAGTAGTATGGAACGTCAGGGATCGGGAAACACCATATATTTT. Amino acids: CASSMERQGSGNTIYF. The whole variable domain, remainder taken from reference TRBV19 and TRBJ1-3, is DGGITQSPKYLFRKEGQNVTLSCEQNLNHDAMYWYRQDPGQGLRLIYYSQIVNDFQKGDIAEGYSVSREKKESFPLTVTSAQKNPTAFYLCASSMERQGSGNTIYFGEGSWLTVV.

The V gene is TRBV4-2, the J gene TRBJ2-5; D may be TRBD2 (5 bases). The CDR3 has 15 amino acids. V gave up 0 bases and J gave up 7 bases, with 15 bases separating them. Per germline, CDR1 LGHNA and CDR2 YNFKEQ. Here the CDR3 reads CASSQDGLAYVTQYF. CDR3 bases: TGTGCCAGCAGCCAAGACGGGCTAGCTTATGTGACCCAGTACTTC.

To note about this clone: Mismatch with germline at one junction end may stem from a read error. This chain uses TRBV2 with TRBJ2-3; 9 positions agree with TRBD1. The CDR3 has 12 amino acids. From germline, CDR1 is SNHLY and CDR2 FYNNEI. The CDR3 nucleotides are TGTGCCAGCAGCGGGCAGACAGGGGGGGCTCTATTT. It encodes CASSGQTGGALF. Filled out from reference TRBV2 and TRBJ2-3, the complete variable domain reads EPEVTQTPSHQVTQMGQEVILRCVPISNHLYFYWYRQILGQKVEFLVSFYNNEISEKSEIFDDQFSVERPDGSNFTLKIRSTKLEDSAMYFCASSGQTGGALFGPGTRLTVL.

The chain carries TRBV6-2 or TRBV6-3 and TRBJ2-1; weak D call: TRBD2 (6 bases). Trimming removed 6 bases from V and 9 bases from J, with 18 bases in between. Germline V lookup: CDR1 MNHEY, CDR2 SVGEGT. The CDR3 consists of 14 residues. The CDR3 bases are TGTGCCAGCAGCCGCTCTACTAGCTTTCGTGAGCAGTTCTTC. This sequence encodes CASSRSTSFREQFF.

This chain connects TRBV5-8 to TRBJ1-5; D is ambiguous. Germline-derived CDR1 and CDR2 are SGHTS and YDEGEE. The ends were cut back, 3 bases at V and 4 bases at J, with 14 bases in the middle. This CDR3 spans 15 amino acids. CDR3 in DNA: TGTGCCAGCAGCTGGCCCCGGGGAGGTAATCAGCCCCAGCATTTT. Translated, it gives CASSWPRGGNQPQHF.

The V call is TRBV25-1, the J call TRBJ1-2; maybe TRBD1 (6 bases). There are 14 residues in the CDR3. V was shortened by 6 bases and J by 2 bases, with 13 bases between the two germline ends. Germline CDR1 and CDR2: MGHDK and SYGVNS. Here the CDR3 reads CASRQTGANYGYTF. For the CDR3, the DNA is TGTGCCAGCAGGCAGACAGGTGCCAACTATGGCTACACCTTC.

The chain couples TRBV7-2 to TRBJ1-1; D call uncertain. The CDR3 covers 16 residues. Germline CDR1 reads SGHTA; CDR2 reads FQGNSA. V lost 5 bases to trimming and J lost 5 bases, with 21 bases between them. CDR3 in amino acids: CASSHPTRPGRTEAFF. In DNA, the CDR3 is TGTGCCAGCAGCCATCCAACGAGACCGGGTCGAACTGAAGCTTTCTTT.

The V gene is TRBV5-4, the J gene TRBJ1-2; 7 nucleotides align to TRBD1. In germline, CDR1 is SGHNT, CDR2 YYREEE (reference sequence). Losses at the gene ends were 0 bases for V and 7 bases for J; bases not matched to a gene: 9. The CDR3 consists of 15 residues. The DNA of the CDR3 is TGTGCCAGCAGCTTGGCCCCCGGGACAGTTGCTGGCTACACCTTC. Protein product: CASSLAPGTVAGYTF.

The CDR3 nucleotides are TGCGCCAGCAGCCAAGAGTGGACAGCCCGGTTAGGGGGAAACACCATATATTTT. Its protein is CASSQEWTARLGGNTIYF. This rearrangement joins TRBV4-1 to TRBJ1-3, with D maybe TRBD1 (6 bases). The CDR3 is made up of 18 amino acids. Per the germline V gene, CDR1 is MGHRA and CDR2 is YSYEKL. V gave up 0 bases and J gave up 4 bases, with 19 bases separating them.

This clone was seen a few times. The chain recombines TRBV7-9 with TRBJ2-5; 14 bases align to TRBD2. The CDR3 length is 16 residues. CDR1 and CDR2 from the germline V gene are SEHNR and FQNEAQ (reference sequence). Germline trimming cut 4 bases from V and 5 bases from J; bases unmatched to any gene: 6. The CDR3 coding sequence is TGTGCCAGCAGCTCCCGACTAGCGGGGGGGGTGGAGACCCAGTACTTC. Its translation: CASSSRLAGGVETQYF.

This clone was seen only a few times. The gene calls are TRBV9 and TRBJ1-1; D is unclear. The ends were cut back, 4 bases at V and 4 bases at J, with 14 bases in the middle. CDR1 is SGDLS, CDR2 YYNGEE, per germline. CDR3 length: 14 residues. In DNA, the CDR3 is TGTGCCAGCAGCCCCGAAAGGGAGGGCACTGAAGCTTTCTTT. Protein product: CASSPEREGTEAFF.

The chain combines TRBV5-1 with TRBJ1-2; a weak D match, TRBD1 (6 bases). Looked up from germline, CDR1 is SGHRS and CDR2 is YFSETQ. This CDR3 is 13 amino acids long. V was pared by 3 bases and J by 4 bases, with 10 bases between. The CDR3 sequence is CASSYRGGYGYTF. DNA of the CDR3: TGCGCCAGCAGCTATAGGGGGGGCTATGGCTACACCTTC.

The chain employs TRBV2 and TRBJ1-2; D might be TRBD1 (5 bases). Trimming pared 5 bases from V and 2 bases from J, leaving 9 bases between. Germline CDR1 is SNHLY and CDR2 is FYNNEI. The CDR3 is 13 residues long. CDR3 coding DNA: TGTGCCAGCAGTCGCGACAGCAACTATGGCTACACCTTC. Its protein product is CASSRDSNYGYTF.

DNA of the CDR3: TGCGCCAGCAGGGGGGGACAGGCCTATTCCTACGAGCAGTACTTC. Protein product: CASRGGQAYSYEQYF. V is TRBV10-2 and J is TRBJ2-7, with 8 bases aligning to TRBD1. CDR1 WSHSY and CDR2 SAAADI come from the germline V gene. With V trimmed by 6 bases and J by 1 base, 8 bases remained unmatched. The CDR3 loop spans 15 amino acids.

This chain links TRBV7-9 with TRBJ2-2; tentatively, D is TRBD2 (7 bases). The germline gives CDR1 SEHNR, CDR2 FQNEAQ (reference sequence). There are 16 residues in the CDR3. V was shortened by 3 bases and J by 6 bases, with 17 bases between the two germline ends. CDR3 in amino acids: CASSFPRGADAGELFF. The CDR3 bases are TGTGCCAGCAGCTTCCCCCGGGGGGCGGACGCCGGGGAGCTGTTTTTT.

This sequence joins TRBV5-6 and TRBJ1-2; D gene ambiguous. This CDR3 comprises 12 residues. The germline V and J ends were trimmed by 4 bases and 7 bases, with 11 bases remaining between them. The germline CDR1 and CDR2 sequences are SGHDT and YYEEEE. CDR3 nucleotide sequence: TGTGCCAGCAGCCGGACTGTCGGTGGCTACACCTTC. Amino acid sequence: CASSRTVGGYTF.

The CDR3 protein is CASSLTNQETQYF. The CDR3 coding sequence is TGTGCCAGCAGCTTAACTAACCAAGAGACCCAGTACTTC. The J gene is TRBJ2-5, the V gene TRBV7-3; D is unclear. The germline V and J ends were trimmed by 0 bases and 0 bases, with 2 bases remaining between them. Germline V gene data show CDR1 as SGHTA and CDR2 as FQGTGA. This CDR3 comprises 13 residues.

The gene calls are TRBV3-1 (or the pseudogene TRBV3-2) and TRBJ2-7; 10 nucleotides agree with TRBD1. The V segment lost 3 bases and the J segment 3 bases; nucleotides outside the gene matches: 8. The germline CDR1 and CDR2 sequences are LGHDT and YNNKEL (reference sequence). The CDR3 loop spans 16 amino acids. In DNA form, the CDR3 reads TGTGCCAGCAGCCAGACACCCGGGACAGGGGTCTACGAGCAGTACTTC. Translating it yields CASSQTPGTGVYEQYF.

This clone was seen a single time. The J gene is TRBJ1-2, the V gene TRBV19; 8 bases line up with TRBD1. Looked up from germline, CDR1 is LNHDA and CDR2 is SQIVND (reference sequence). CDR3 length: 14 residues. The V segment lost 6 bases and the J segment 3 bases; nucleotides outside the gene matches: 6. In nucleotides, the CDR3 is TGTGCCAGTAGACACAGGGGGACGGACTATGGCTACACCTTC. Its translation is CASRHRGTDYGYTF. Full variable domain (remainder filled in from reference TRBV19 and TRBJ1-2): DGGITQSPKYLFRKEGQNVTLSCEQNLNHDAMYWYRQDPGQGLRLIYYSQIVNDFQKGDIAEGYSVSREKKESFPLTVTSAQKNPTAFYLCASRHRGTDYGYTFGSGTRLTVV.

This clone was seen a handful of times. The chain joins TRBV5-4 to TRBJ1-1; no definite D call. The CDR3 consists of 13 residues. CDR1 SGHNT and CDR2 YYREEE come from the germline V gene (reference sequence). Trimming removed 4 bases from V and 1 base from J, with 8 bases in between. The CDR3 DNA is TGTGCCAGCAGCCCGAGTTCGAACACTGAAGCTTTCTTT. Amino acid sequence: CASSPSSNTEAFF.

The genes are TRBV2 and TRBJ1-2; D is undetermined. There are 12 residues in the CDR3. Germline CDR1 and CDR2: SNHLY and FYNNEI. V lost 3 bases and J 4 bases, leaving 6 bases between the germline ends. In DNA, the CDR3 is TGTGCCAGCAGTGATTCGGTCTATGGCTACACCTTC. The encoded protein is CASSDSVYGYTF. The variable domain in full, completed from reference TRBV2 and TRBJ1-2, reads EPEVTQTPSHQVTQMGQEVILRCVPISNHLYFYWYRQILGQKVEFLVSFYNNEISEKSEIFDDQFSVERPDGSNFTLKIRSTKLEDSAMYFCASSDSVYGYTFGSGTRLTVV.

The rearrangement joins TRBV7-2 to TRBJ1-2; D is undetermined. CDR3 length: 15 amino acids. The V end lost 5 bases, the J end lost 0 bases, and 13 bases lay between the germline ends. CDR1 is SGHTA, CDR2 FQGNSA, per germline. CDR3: CASSNRGLANYGYTF. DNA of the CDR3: TGTGCCAGCAGCAATCGGGGTCTGGCTAACTATGGCTACACCTTC.

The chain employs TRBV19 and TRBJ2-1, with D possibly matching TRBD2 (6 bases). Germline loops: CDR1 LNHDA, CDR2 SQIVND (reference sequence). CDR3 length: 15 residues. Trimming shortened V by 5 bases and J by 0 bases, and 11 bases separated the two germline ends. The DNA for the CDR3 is TGTGCCAGTAGTGTCGGACTAAGCTCCTACAATGAGCAGTTCTTC. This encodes CASSVGLSSYNEQFF. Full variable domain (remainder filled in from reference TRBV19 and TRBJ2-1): DGGITQSPKYLFRKEGQNVTLSCEQNLNHDAMYWYRQDPGQGLRLIYYSQIVNDFQKGDIAEGYSVSREKKESFPLTVTSAQKNPTAFYLCASSVGLSSYNEQFFGPGTRLTVL.

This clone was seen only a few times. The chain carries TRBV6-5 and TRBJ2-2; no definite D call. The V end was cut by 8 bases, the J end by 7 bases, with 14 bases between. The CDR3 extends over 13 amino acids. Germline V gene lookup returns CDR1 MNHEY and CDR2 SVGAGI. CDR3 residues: CASPDGRHGELFF. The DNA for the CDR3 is TGTGCCAGCCCTGACGGCAGGCACGGGGAGCTGTTTTTT.

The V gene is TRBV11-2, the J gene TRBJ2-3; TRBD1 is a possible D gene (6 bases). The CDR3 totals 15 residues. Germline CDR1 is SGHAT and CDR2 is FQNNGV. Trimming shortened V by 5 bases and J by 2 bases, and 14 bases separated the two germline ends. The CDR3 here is CASSGSGQPTDTQYF. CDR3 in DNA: TGTGCCAGCAGCGGATCAGGACAGCCCACAGATACGCAGTATTTT.

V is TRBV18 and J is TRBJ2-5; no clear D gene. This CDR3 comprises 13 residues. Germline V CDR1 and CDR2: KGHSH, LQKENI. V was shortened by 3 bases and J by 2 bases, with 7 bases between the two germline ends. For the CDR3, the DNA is TGTGCCAGCTCACCCACTACTCAAGAGACCCAGTACTTC. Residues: CASSPTTQETQYF.

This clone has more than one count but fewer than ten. Here the CDR3 reads CASSKLAGGPYNEQFF. CDR3 nucleotide sequence: TGCGCCAGCAGCAAACTAGCGGGGGGGCCCTACAATGAGCAGTTCTTC. The chain joins TRBV5-1 to TRBJ2-1, with 13 bases lining up with TRBD2. The CDR3 sequence is 16 residues long. The junction had 3 bases not matched to a gene; V was cut back by 4 bases and J by 2 bases. In germline, CDR1 is SGHRS, CDR2 YFSETQ.